This TCR beta chain was found in a study of T cells in Graves' hyperthyroidism and ophthalmopathy. General observations from the study: A 13 V-J signature model discriminated ophthalmopathy versus stable hyperthyroidism. The model identified upcoming ophthalmopathy a median approximately six months ahead of onset.

The CDR3 sequence is 16 residues long. Trimming pared 5 bases from V and 1 base from J, leaving 15 bases between. Germline values: CDR1 SEHNR, CDR2 FQNEAQ (reference sequence). RNA transcripts served as the template for amplifying TCR beta CDR3 regions. Using the HTBI primer set, a first-round RT-PCR was run on the TCR CDR3. A single record per CDR3 protein comes from TCRdb applying MiXCR to the multiplex PCR reads. The repertoire holds 350,000 to 500,000 distinct CDR3 sequences, with around 13% as singletons. Newly diagnosed hyperthyroidism, duration under 2 months, in patients aged 18 to 65. PBMCs came from over 8.5 ml fresh peripheral blood. With respect to this clonotype: Its target is not known.

The clonotype originates from a woman aged 18-29 years with Graves' hyperthyroidism. The chain recombines TRBV7-9 with TRBJ2-1; the D gene is possibly TRBD2 (6 bases). Sequenced sample: blood. The CDR3 loop reads CASSPRSGTSYNEQFF. The CDR3 nucleotides read TGTGCCAGCAGCCCCCGTAGCGGCACATCCTACAATGAGCAGTTCTTC.